This T cell receptor beta chain was captured in a study of T cells in Graves' hyperthyroidism and ophthalmopathy. Study results and caveats: Researchers report that a 13 V-J model separated ophthalmopathy from stable hyperthyroidism.

The source material, RNA transcripts, was used to amplify TCR beta CDR3 regions. The HTBI primer set served for first-round RT-PCR of the TCR CDR3. In TCRdb, the multiplex PCR reads were re-called with MiXCR into one record per CDR3 protein. The sample records hundreds of thousands of distinct CDR3 sequences, less than 25% being singletons. Remarks on this clonotype: The antigen remains undetermined.

Trimming removed 1 base at V and 3 bases at J, with 12 bases between. The CDR3 runs 15 residues. Germline CDR1 MNHEY, CDR2 SVGAGI. Sequencing input: blood. The chain carries TRBV6-5 and TRBJ2-5; D may be TRBD1 (6 bases). The TCR was taken from a man younger than 40 with Graves' ophthalmopathy. CDR3: CASSYLTGREETQYF. CDR3 sequence (DNA): TGTGCCAGCAGTTACTTAACAGGGCGGGAAGAGACCCAGTACTTC.